The text below deals with one T cell receptor beta chain. The record originates from a study of blood T cell repertoires in COVID-19. Study at large: Samples taken during acute and convalescent COVID-19 were collected in the United States, Italy and Spain. Nucleic acid was either cDNA or gDNA, and it came from T cells, B-cell-depleted T cells, or PBMCs.

Germline values: CDR1 MGHRA, CDR2 YSYEKL. This CDR3 comprises 12 residues. V was clipped by 4 bases and J by 8 bases, with 11 bases between them. In Seattle, patients joined the study during active infection and were tracked longitudinally. Original handling: Reference gene primer amplification gave nucleated cell count estimates. Only in-frame clones appear in the TCRdb table, and some are missing; sequencing was by immunoSEQ multiplex PCR. V, J and clone size reflect that table, while D and trimming were determined from the DNA. This sample has approximately 170,000 clones, with roughly 86% found just once.

The chain is built from TRBV4-1 and TRBJ1-1, with D possibly TRBD1 on 5 matching bases. This receptor was identified in a woman older than 75 with COVID-19, enrolled during active disease. The sequenced sample was peripheral blood. The CDR3 loop reads CASSRPGPEAFF. CDR3 in DNA: TGCGCCAGCAGCCGACCAGGGCCCGAAGCTTTCTTT.